The 10 T cell receptor beta chains given below trace back to one sample, sequenced in a study of shared clonotypes between healthy human individuals. Only in-frame clones appear in the TCRdb table, and some are missing; sequencing was by immunoSEQ multiplex PCR. Of more than 2,000,000 clones in the sample, about 92% are singletons; the top ten hold about 0.39%. The sequenced material came from naive CD4+ T cells from PBMCs. Subset meaning: CD45RA+ positively selected. These receptors were obtained from a man between 18 and 29 years old in good health. Some clones in this sample may be carry-over from other donors' samples.

This sequence joins TRBV5-5 and TRBJ2-7; D possibly matches TRBD1 or TRBD2 (6 bases each). V was cut by 4 bases and J by 6 bases, with 17 bases left in between. Germline V CDR1 and CDR2: SGHKS, YYEKEE (reference sequence). This CDR3 comprises 14 residues. As DNA, the CDR3 is TGTGCCAGCAGCGCAGCCGACGGGGGCCTCGAGCAGTACTTC. It translates to CASSAADGGLEQYF.

This clone is a singleton in its sample. V and J are TRBV18 and TRBJ2-3; 11 bases are a match to TRBD2. Losses at the gene ends were 3 bases for V and 5 bases for J; bases not matched to a gene: 7. The CDR3 runs to 16 residues. Germline-derived CDR1 and CDR2 are KGHSH and LQKENI. CDR3 nucleotide sequence: TGTGCCAGCTCACCCCCTAGCGGGAGGACTATAGATACGCAGTATTTT. It yields the protein CASSPPSGRTIDTQYF.

V usage is TRBV5-1 and J usage is TRBJ2-7; perhaps TRBD2 as D (6 bases). Germline-derived CDR1 and CDR2 are SGHRS and YFSETQ. The CDR3 loop spans 14 amino acids. Trimming pared 7 bases from V and 3 bases from J, leaving 17 bases between. This CDR3 reads CASRKAGTNYEQYF. CDR3 nucleotides: TGCGCCAGCCGCAAGGCGGGAACTAACTACGAGCAGTACTTC.

This chain uses TRBV6-5 with TRBJ2-1; D might be TRBD2 (5 bases). V gave up 0 bases and J gave up 6 bases, with 12 bases separating them. The CDR3 is 15 residues long. The germline V gene encodes CDR1 MNHEY and CDR2 SVGAGI. The CDR3 DNA reads TGTGCCAGCAGTTACTCGACGGGATTGGGCAATGAGCAGTTCTTC. This translates into CASSYSTGLGNEQFF.

The rearrangement joins TRBV28 to TRBJ2-5, with D possibly matching TRBD2 (5 bases). Trimming took off 3 bases at V and 0 bases at J, with 35 bases between the two ends. Germline CDR1 is MDHEN and CDR2 is SYDVKM. This CDR3 region has 23 residues. CDR3 sequence reads: CASSLAGTLDPFLNTADQETQYF. In DNA form, the CDR3 reads TGTGCCAGCAGTTTGGCGGGCACCCTAGATCCCTTTTTAAATACGGCGGACCAAGAGACCCAGTACTTC.

The chain uses TRBV28 and TRBJ2-3; 7 positions match TRBD2. Per germline, CDR1 MDHEN and CDR2 SYDVKM. V shed 6 bases and J 4 bases; nucleotides not matched to a gene: 4. The CDR3 loop spans 13 amino acids. CDR3 in DNA: TGTGCCAGCAGGCGGGAGTATGCAGATACGCAGTATTTT. Its protein is CASRREYADTQYF.

This sequence joins TRBV11-2 and TRBJ2-5; the D gene is possibly TRBD1 (6 bases). This CDR3 region has 19 residues. From germline, CDR1 is SGHAT and CDR2 FQNNGV. Trimming left V 4 bases short and J 2 bases short, with 26 bases between. The CDR3 DNA follows: TGTGCCAGCAGCTCCAACTACGGACCTGGGGGCTACAAACAAGAGACCCAGTACTTC. Translating gives CASSSNYGPGGYKQETQYF.

The rearrangement uses TRBV7-2 and TRBJ1-5; D remains unclear. The CDR3 length is 13 residues. Trimming cost V 6 bases and J 5 bases, with 11 bases left between them. Germline V lookup: CDR1 SGHTA, CDR2 FQGNSA. CDR3 sequence: CASSFSLDQPQHF. The CDR3 bases are TGTGCCAGCAGTTTTTCCTTAGATCAGCCCCAGCATTTT.

The gene calls are TRBV2 and TRBJ2-7; D ambiguous. This CDR3 contains 15 residues. Germline V gene sequence: CDR1 SNHLY, CDR2 FYNNEI. Deletions cut 6 bases from V and 5 bases from J, with 20 bases between. The CDR3 loop reads CASRERHFLLHEQYF. The CDR3 coding sequence is TGTGCCAGCAGAGAAAGACATTTTCTCCTACACGAGCAGTACTTC.

The chain employs TRBV4-3 and TRBJ2-1, with no clear D. Per germline, CDR1 LGHNA and CDR2 YSLEER. This CDR3 is built from 13 residues. V gave up 0 bases and J gave up 8 bases, with 8 bases separating them. Written as DNA, the CDR3 is TGCGCCAGCAGCCAAGACCTTTGGGATGAGCAGTTCTTC. It specifies CASSQDLWDEQFF.